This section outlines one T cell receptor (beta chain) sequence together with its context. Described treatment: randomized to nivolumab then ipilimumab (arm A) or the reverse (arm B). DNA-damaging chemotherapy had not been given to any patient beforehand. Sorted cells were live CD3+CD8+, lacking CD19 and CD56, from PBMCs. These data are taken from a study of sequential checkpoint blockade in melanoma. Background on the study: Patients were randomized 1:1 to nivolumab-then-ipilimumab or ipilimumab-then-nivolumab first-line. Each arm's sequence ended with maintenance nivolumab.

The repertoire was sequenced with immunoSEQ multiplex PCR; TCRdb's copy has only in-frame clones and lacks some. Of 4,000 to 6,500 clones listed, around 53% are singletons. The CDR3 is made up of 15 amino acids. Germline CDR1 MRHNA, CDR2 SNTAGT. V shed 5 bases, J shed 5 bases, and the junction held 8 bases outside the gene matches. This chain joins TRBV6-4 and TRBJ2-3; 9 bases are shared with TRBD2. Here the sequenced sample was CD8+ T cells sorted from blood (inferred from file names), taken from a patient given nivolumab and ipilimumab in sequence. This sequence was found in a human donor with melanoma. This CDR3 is CASSPVAGAGDTQYF. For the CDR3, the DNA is TGTGCCAGCAGTCCTGTAGCGGGGGCGGGAGATACGCAGTATTTT.